This T cell receptor beta chain was identified during a study of cytomegalovirus exposure and HLA in healthy donors (dated by TCRdb to about 2017). With regard to the full study: According to an earlier analysis of several hundred of the donors, about 179 million T cells yielded 117 million unique TCR beta sequences and 276 Gb of sequence data. An early release covering about 600 HLA-typed donors comprised 250 to 350 gigabases of sequencing data and 65 million to 100 million unique TCR sequences. Of the roughly 390 genotyped donors, approximately 83% fell in the genetic ancestry cluster associated with self-reported Caucasian donors. The study was designed to test whether signatures of past pathogen exposure could be identified by cataloging public T cell receptors. Using immunosequencing, the study profiled T cell repertoires from 500 to 800 subjects and related those repertoires to cytomegalovirus serostatus. A separate validation cohort of 90 to 150 different subjects was used in addition to the 666-subject first cohort. To predict cytomegalovirus infection status, the study brought together high-throughput TCR immunosequencing, statistical association of individual TCRs with disease status, and machine learning. To study patterns of TCR occurrence, a later analysis re-analyzed previously published TCR beta repertoires from 650 to 750 donors and added high-resolution HLA genotyping. Rather than drawing on any new phenotypic data, the later analysis identified candidate immune exposures from TCR beta sequences and the way those sequences occurred across donors. An earlier analysis of 500 to 650 of the donors applied high-throughput TCR beta sequencing to assess whether each TCR beta V gene segment acted as functional or pseudogenic. Donor age, sex, ethnicity and CMV serostatus were compiled alongside the repertoire data. Genome-wide SNP genotypes for about 55% of the roughly 670 donors were used in a later genetic analysis, which treated that subset as a discovery cohort. Every repertoire in the discovery cohort had been generated on one and the same sequencing platform. Both class I and class II loci were covered by HLA typing, at four-digit resolution. Typing coverage varied by locus: about 629-630 donors for A, B, C, DRB1 and DQB1; approximately 560 for DQA1; nearly 610 for DPA1; 400 to 480 for DPB1. Five DR-DQ haplotypes were handled as single units for association and clustering, since linkage in the cohort was strong. Across some 400 genotyped donors of the cohort, an average of about 240,000 unique TCR beta nucleotide sequences per donor were sequenced, and 15% to 20% of those sequences were non-productive.

This clone came up once. This receptor's antigen is unknown. No base-level quality is on record; no much larger clone is a single base apart. The germline V gene (reference sequence) provides CDR1 LNHNV and CDR2 YYDKDF. Relative to germline, V is missing 0 bases and J is missing 2 bases, with 5 bases of the junction outside any gene match. From cysteine to phenylalanine, the CDR3 is 16 amino acids long. Only CDR3 DNA is held: 48 bases, read in frame from base 1. The cohort was made up of 650 to 700 healthy bone marrow donors. Cohort members were all nominally healthy when sampled, although unrecorded immune exposures were likely present. The donor was CMV seropositive and belonged to the group of over 250 seropositive cohort members. A peripheral blood sample was provided by each donor, and peripheral blood mononuclear cells were used for TCR beta sequencing. Genomic DNA was extracted from the blood cell samples with the Qiagen DNeasy Blood Extraction Kit.

The protocol used for the library was the immunoSEQ multiplex PCR assay. For the multiplex PCR, a mixture combining 60 forward primers for TCR Vbeta segments and 13 reverse primers for TCR Jbeta segments was used. Amplification of the CDR3 region of rearranged TCR beta genes was performed with a multiplex PCR assay on genomic DNA. On the Illumina HiSeq System, the amplified TCR beta libraries were sequenced as 87-base-pair reads. The original methods were these. In a later analysis, some 80 million unique TCR beta chains were counted across the 650 to 750 repertoires, and around 11 million of these chains were shared by at least two donors. A nearest-neighbor algorithm error-corrected the raw reads and collapsed the reads into unique sequences, merging closely related sequences to remove PCR and sequencing errors. V, D and J gene segments were assigned by aligning CDR3 sequences to IMGT reference sequences. For a sequence to be retained, a match of at least six nucleotides was required to both a V gene segment and a J gene segment. Rearrangements were classified as productive when the CDR3 lacked stop codons and remained in frame with V and J, and all other rearrangements were classified as non-productive. CDR3 was defined according to IMGT convention as the region running from the second conserved V-encoded cysteine to the conserved J-encoded phenylalanine. In an earlier analysis of roughly 580 of the donors, sequences lacking an unambiguous match to a single V gene segment were excluded. In an earlier analysis of 587 of the donors, V segments were called functional above 56.7% productive rearrangements and were called segregating when the between-donor standard deviation exceeded 5%. To diagnose cytomegalovirus status from the catalog of TCR beta chain sequences, a statistical classification framework was built. A later analysis assigned V and J genes by comparing TCR nucleotide sequences with IMGT/GENE-DB human TR gene sequences. Using the TCRdist pipeline, a later analysis assigned CDR3 sequences along with most-parsimonious VDJ recombination scenarios. In a later analysis, every TCR beta chain was defined by the combination of its CDR3 amino acid sequence and its V-gene family, and reads without a unique V-gene family were dropped. As a way to deal with suspected cross-contamination and a sequencing artifact, a later analysis dropped 450 to 600 nucleotide sequences that were highly shared and had low generation probability. For each public chain, a later analysis derived a clonal expansion index from normalized ranks of inferred template counts within each repertoire. A later analysis computed generation probabilities with a VDJ recombination model fitted to out-of-frame rearrangements, and checked the results against IGoR. In a later analysis, hypergeometric tests were used to score TCR-TCR, TCR-HLA and TCR-CMV co-occurrence, with a repertoire-size bias correction applied to TCR pairs. To estimate false discovery rates, a later analysis permuted the HLA or CMV assignments 20 times. In a later analysis, co-occurring TCRs were grouped using DBSCAN, and TCRdist sequence similarity was added for clustering within HLA-allele-positive subsets. For co-occurrence clustering, repertoires with fewer than 30,000 or more than 120,000 public chains were excluded, along with about five repertoires with anomalous nucleotide sharing. TCRdb holds this immuneACCESS table with in-frame rearrangements only. Some clones are missing; in checked studies, unresolved V genes explain under half, and the rest has no known cause. D and trimming were read from the DNA, whereas the V and J calls and clone size are those reported in that table. Present in this sample are about 170,000 clones, roughly three quarters of which were seen just once. The ten most abundant clones make up less than 8.5% of the sample.

Study-level results and caveats: The classifier was reported to diagnose cytomegalovirus status with high specificity and sensitivity in both the original and validation cohorts. An association between a missense DCLRE1C variant and V-gene and J-gene trimming of TCR beta chains was found in a later genetic analysis and replicated in an independent cohort. Because counts were too low, roughly 16 rarely observed V segments, including chromosome 9 orphons, were excluded from the earlier analysis of 587 of the donors. According to a later analysis, parvovirus B19, influenza, CMV and Epstein-Barr virus appeared linked to several top co-occurrence clusters. Some IMGT-functional V segments, including TRBV6-2 and TRBV6-3, could not be distinguished by the 87-base-pair reads and were therefore excluded. The study listed approximately 160 TCR beta chains as associated with cytomegalovirus. The presence/absence analyses assumed that sequencing depth was roughly uniform across donors, and that assumption may not be true. A group of highly shared sequence variants was considered likely to be a technical artifact of the sequencing pipeline. Most TCR sequences were observed very rarely across donors, whereas some public TCRs were present in many individuals. HLA typing was unavailable for some donors at each locus, so association tests used only the typed subset. In vitro tests confirmed that three of the cytomegalovirus-associated TCR beta chains recognize cytomegalovirus antigens. A later analysis found that TCR association rates varied across HLA loci, with DRB1 alleles showing the most associated TCRs and HLA-C alleles the fewest. The authors suggested that the approach could potentially be extended to other disease states and immunological phenotypes. In a later analysis, over 15,000 TCR beta sequences were associated with specific HLA alleles at a false discovery rate of 0.05. According to a later genetic analysis, donors in an Asian-associated ancestry cluster had fewer N-insertions in productive TCRs than the approximately 630-donor mean. In a later analysis, most CMV-associated TCR beta chains were found to appear HLA-restricted, with HLA associations seemingly driven largely by CMV exposure. A further reported finding was that TCR beta sequences accurately predicted the HLA-A and HLA-B alleles for most subjects in the first cohort. For the cohort, immune exposure information was limited to CMV serostatus. Correlated functional status among segregating V segments might be attributable to linkage disequilibrium, but an unknown experimental factor could not be ruled out. In an earlier analysis of more than 450 of the donors, most TCR beta V segments were observed in productive rearrangements about 90% or about 30% of the time, broadly matching IMGT annotations. When HLA alleles, especially DR and DQ, strongly co-occurred, TCR associations were difficult to assign to individual alleles. This cohort had only TCR beta chains sequenced, and the lack of alpha or paired-chain data limited which features could be detected. Compared with equally common non-associated chains, HLA-associated TCR beta chains in a later analysis were more clonally expanded and had lower generation probabilities.

The rearrangement joined TRBV15 to TRBJ1-2; TRBD1 agrees with 8 junctional bases. Sequencing was carried out using PBMCs. This clonotype was obtained from a man in his forties in good health and CMV-seropositive. The sequenced DNA is TGTGCCACCAGCAGAGATCGGGACAGGCCGAACTATGGCTACACCTTC. Its coded protein is CATSRDRDRPNYGYTF.